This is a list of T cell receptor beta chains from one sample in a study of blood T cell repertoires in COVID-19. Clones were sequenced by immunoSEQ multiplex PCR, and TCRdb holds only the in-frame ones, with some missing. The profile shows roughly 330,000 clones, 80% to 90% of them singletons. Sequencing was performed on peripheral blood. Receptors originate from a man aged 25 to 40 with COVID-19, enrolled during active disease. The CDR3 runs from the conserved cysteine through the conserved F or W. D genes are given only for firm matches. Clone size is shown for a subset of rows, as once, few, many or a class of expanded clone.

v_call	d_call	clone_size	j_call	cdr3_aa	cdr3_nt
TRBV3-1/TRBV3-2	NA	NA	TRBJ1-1	CASSQANTEAFF	TGTGCCAGCAGCCAAGCTAACACTGAAGCTTTCTTT
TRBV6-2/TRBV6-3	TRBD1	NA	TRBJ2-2	CASSYRTGGVDTGELFF	TGTGCCAGCAGTTACCGAACAGGGGGCGTAGACACCGGGGAGCTGTTTTTT
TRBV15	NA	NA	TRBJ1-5	CATSRDRGFQPQHF	TGTGCCACCAGCAGAGATCGGGGGTTTCAGCCCCAGCATTTT
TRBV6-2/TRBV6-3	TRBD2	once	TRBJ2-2	CASSYWSSGSPTGELFF	TGTGCCAGCAGTTATTGGAGTAGCGGGAGTCCCACCGGGGAGCTGTTTTTT
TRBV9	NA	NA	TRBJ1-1	CASSVDGLMNTEAFF	TGTGCCAGCAGCGTAGATGGACTCATGAACACTGAAGCTTTCTTT
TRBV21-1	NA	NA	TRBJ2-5	CASCYYQETQYF	TGTGCCAGCTGCTATTACCAAGAGACCCAGTACTTC
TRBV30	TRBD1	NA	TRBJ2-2	CAWSVRRQGARNTGELFF	TGTGCCTGGAGTGTACGAAGACAGGGGGCGAGGAACACCGGGGAGCTGTTTTTT
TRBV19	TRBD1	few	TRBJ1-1	CASSPGQGKTEAFF	TGTGCCAGTAGTCCCGGACAGGGGAAGACTGAAGCTTTCTTT
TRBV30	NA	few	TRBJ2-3	CAWIGTDTQYF	TGTGCCTGGATAGGCACAGATACGCAGTATTTT
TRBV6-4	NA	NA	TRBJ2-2	CATSSIQGSGELFF	TGTGCCACCTCCTCAATTCAGGGATCCGGGGAGCTGTTTTTT
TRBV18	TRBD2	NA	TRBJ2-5	CASSLRSASGRRLETQYF	TGTGCCAGCTCACTAAGATCGGCTAGCGGGAGGAGGTTGGAGACCCAGTACTTC
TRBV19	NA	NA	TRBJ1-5	CASHQRGGNQPQHF	TGTGCCAGTCACCAAAGGGGGGGTAATCAGCCCCAGCATTTT
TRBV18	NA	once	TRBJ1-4	CASSPPGLTNEKLFF	TGTGCCAGCTCTCCACCGGGACTAACTAATGAAAAACTGTTTTTT
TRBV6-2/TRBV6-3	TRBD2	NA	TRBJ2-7	CASSYSLGLAGSRGEQYF	TGTGCCAGCAGTTACAGCCTCGGACTAGCGGGGTCCAGGGGGGAGCAGTACTTC
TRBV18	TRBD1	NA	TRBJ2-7	CASSSNTGDNEQYF	TGTGCCAGCTCATCTAATACAGGGGATAACGAGCAGTACTTC
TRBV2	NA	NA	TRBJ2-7	CASDITAYEQYF	TGTGCCAGCGACATAACAGCCTACGAGCAGTACTTC
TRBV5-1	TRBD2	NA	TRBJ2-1	CASSFWTSGGANEQFF	TGCGCCAGCAGCTTTTGGACTAGCGGGGGGGCCAATGAGCAGTTCTTC
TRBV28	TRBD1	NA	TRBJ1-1	CASSFRQGDTEAFF	TGTGCCAGCAGTTTTCGACAGGGGGACACTGAAGCTTTCTTT
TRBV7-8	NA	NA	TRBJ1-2	CASSLRKGDGYTF	TGTGCCAGCAGCTTAAGGAAGGGAGATGGCTACACCTTC
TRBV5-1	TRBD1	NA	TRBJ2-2	CASSFGTGRTGELFF	TGCGCCAGCAGCTTTGGGACAGGGAGGACCGGGGAGCTGTTTTTT
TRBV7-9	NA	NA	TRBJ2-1	CASRPGSSYNEQFF	TGTGCCAGCAGACCAGGGTCCTCCTACAATGAGCAGTTCTTC
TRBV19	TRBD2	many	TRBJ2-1	CASSIPLASSYNEQFF	TGTGCCAGTAGTATACCACTAGCGTCGTCCTACAATGAGCAGTTCTTC
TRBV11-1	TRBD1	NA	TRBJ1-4	CASSLRQGVDEKLFF	TGTGCCAGCAGCTTACGACAGGGGGTTGATGAAAAACTGTTTTTT
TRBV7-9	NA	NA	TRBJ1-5	CASSSPPRQTGQPQHF	TGTGCCAGCAGCTCACCTCCGAGACAGACGGGCCAGCCCCAGCATTTT
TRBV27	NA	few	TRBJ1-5	CASSLSLPRDQPQHF	TGTGCCAGCAGTTTATCGTTACCCAGGGATCAGCCCCAGCATTTT
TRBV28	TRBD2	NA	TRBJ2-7	CASTTPVGGAYEQYF	TGTGCCAGCACCACCCCCGTGGGGGGGGCCTACGAGCAGTACTTC
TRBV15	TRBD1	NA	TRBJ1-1	CATSRSPGQGARGTEAFF	TGTGCCACCAGCAGAAGCCCGGGACAGGGCGCCCGAGGGACTGAAGCTTTCTTT
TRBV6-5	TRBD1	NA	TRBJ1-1	CATRQGAPDTEAFF	TGTGCCACCAGACAGGGGGCGCCGGACACTGAAGCTTTCTTT
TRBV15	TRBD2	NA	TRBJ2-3	CATSRALAGGTDTQYF	TGTGCCACCAGCAGAGCGTTAGCGGGAGGCACAGATACGCAGTATTTT
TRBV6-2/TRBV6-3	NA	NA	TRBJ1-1	CASSYSADYRLNTEAFF	TGTGCCAGCAGTTACTCGGCTGACTATAGATTGAACACTGAAGCTTTCTTT
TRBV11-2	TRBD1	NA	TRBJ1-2	CASSLGDRGLGYTF	TGTGCCAGCAGCTTAGGGGACAGGGGTCTTGGCTACACCTTC
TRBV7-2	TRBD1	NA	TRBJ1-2	CASSRTGSNYGYTF	TGTGCCAGCAGTCGGACAGGGTCAAACTATGGCTACACCTTC
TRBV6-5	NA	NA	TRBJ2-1	CASSPNYNEQFF	TGTGCCAGCAGCCCCAACTACAATGAGCAGTTCTTC
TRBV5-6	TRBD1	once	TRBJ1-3	CASSYPGTAGNTIYF	TGTGCCAGCAGCTACCCTGGGACAGCAGGAAACACCATATATTTT
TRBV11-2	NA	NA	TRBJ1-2	CASSLTGTSDGYTF	TGTGCCAGCAGCTTGACGGGGACATCGGACGGCTACACCTTC
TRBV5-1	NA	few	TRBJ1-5	CASSPTGNSNQPQHF	TGCGCCAGCAGCCCTACAGGGAATAGCAATCAGCCCCAGCATTTT
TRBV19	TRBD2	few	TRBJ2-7	CASSDTGTSGVDEQYF	TGTGCCAGTAGCGATACCGGGACTAGCGGGGTTGACGAGCAGTACTTC